This T cell receptor beta chain was profiled in a study of shared clonotypes between healthy human individuals. Study results and limitations: It was observed that roughly 5.4% of naive CD4 clonotypes were shared across a handful of donors.

Replicate PCRs run on sorted subsets employed around 200 ng DNA, tens of thousands of T cell genomes. How the authors handled the data: Junction-only sequences without quality scores were provided by ImmunoSEQ, so filtering was different. Sequencing used immunoSEQ multiplex PCR; TCRdb keeps in-frame clones, though not all of them. That table is the source of V, J and clone size, and D and trimming were worked out from the DNA. The table lists about 320,000 clones, around 87% of them singletons, with around 15% in the top ten. Only Caucasian adults living in Nashville, Tennessee served as donors. Germline CDR1 reads SNHLY; CDR2 reads FYNNEI. The CDR3 is 14 amino acids. V dropped 6 bases and J dropped 5 bases, with 16 bases sitting between them. On this clone: Its antigen is currently unknown.

This TCR was recovered from a man aged 18 to 30 in good health. The specimen was memory CD8+ T cells sorted from blood. Subset: CD45RO+ cells pooled with CCR7-negative TemRA cells. The V call is TRBV2, the J call TRBJ2-5, with D possibly TRBD1 on 5 matching bases. In nucleotides, the CDR3 is TGTGCCAGCAGCAGGACGGCAGGGCCCGAGACCCAGTACTTC. Translated: CASSRTAGPETQYF. The entire variable domain, with the rest obtained from reference TRBV2 and TRBJ2-5, is as follows: EPEVTQTPSHQVTQMGQEVILRCVPISNHLYFYWYRQILGQKVEFLVSFYNNEISEKSEIFDDQFSVERPDGSNFTLKIRSTKLEDSAMYFCASSRTAGPETQYFGPGTRLLVL.